This record concerns one T cell receptor beta chain sequence. The treatment denotes: randomized to nivolumab then ipilimumab (arm A) or the reverse (arm B). These data are taken from a study of sequential checkpoint blockade in melanoma. Sequenced by immunoSEQ multiplex PCR; TCRdb stores in-frame clones only, minus some. The sample lists fewer than 35,000 clones, roughly 81% occurring once. Trimming stripped 3 bases from V and 0 bases from J, with 21 bases between. Germline CDR1 SGHTA, CDR2 FQGNSA. The CDR3 has 18 amino acids. The sample consisted of CD8+ T cells sorted from blood (inferred from file names), taken from a patient given nivolumab and ipilimumab in sequence. This sequence was found in a human donor with melanoma. The chain joins TRBV7-2 to TRBJ2-7; D may be TRBD2 (5 bases). CDR3 in DNA: TGTGCCAGCAGCTTTGGCCTACGGGGAAAGAGCAGCTCCTACGAGCAGTACTTC. Protein sequence: CASSFGLRGKSSSYEQYF.